The 2 T cell receptor beta chains listed next were all sequenced from one sample in a study of cytomegalovirus exposure and HLA in healthy donors. Both 60 Vbeta primers and 13 Jbeta primers went into the PCR. Data came from immunoSEQ multiplex PCR; TCRdb stores just in-frame clones and leaves some out. The table lists 180,000 or so clones, around 75% of them singletons. Source material: PBMCs. These receptor sequences come from a woman aged 35 to 49 in good health and CMV-seropositive.

A few counts support this clone. The gene calls are TRBV28 and TRBJ2-7; no clear D. Germline V gives CDR1 MDHEN, CDR2 SYDVKM. The V and J ends lost 1 base and 2 bases respectively, with 15 bases between them. The CDR3 is 16 residues long. CDR3 bases: TGTGCCAGCAGTTTATTAGGTGGGCCCAGTACCTACGAGCAGTACTTC. It yields the protein CASSLLGGPSTYEQYF.

The CDR3 region has the DNA TGTGCCAGCAAAGATACGGGTAGCAATCAGCCCCAGCATTTT. It specifies CASKDTGSNQPQHF. The chain couples TRBV6-5 to TRBJ1-5; D call uncertain. Trimming left V 7 bases short and J 0 bases short, with 10 bases between. The CDR3 runs to 14 residues. Germline-derived CDR1 and CDR2 are MNHEY and SVGAGI.